Listed below are T cell receptor beta chains from one sample, sequenced in a study of shared clonotypes between healthy human individuals. Sequencing was performed with immunoSEQ multiplex PCR; in TCRdb, only in-frame clones are kept and a portion is missing. The sample records roughly 1 million clones, more than 75% being singletons. Input material: memory CD4+ T cells from PBMCs. All receptors come from a man between 18 and 35 years old in good health. Some clones in this sample may be carry-over from other donors' samples. Both conserved end residues are part of each CDR3. Each record gives: clone size, J gene, V gene, D gene, CDR3 DNA, CDR3 protein. A D gene is named only where the DNA matches it firmly. Size is omitted from some rows. Given values are once, few, many or a class for expanded clones.

.	TRBJ2-2	TRBV7-9	TRBD1	TGTGCCAGCAGCTCCGCAGGGGGCACCGGGGAGCTGTTTTTT	CASSSAGGTGELFF
.	TRBJ2-5	TRBV6-6	TRBD1	TGTGCCAGCAGCCGGGACAGTCAAGAGACCCAGTACTTC	CASSRDSQETQYF
once	TRBJ1-4	TRBV27	TRBD1	TGTGCCAGCAGTTTATCGAAGCGGGCAGGGGGCGGTGAAAAACTGTTTTTT	CASSLSKRAGGGEKLFF
.	TRBJ2-3	TRBV4-1	.	TGCGCCAGCAGCCAAGATCGCTCGCAGGGTATAGCAGATACGCAGTATTTT	CASSQDRSQGIADTQYF
few	TRBJ2-7	TRBV10-1	TRBD1	TGCGCCAGCAGTACAGGGGGTTCGTCCGAGCAGTACTTC	CASSTGGSSEQYF
.	TRBJ1-5	TRBV19	.	TGTGCCAGTAGTATGTTTTGGGATCAGCCCCAGCATTTT	CASSMFWDQPQHF
few	TRBJ1-3	TRBV6-5	TRBD1	TGTGCCAGCAGTCCGGGACAGGGGGGAAACACCATATATTTT	CASSPGQGGNTIYF
.	TRBJ2-7	TRBV7-6	TRBD2	TGTGCCAGCAGCTCTACATTAGCGGGCGAGCAGTACTTC	CASSSTLAGEQYF
once	TRBJ2-1	TRBV30	.	TGTGCCTGGAGTGTAGGGGCAGGGAACAATGAGCAGTTCTTC	CAWSVGAGNNEQFF
.	TRBJ2-7	TRBV9	TRBD2	TGTGCCAGCAGCGTAGGGCGGGGGAACTACGAGCAGTACTTC	CASSVGRGNYEQYF
.	TRBJ2-3	TRBV19	.	TGTGCCAGTAAAAACACACTCGGGGCTAGTACGCAGTATTTT	CASKNTLGASTQYF
.	TRBJ1-1	TRBV19	TRBD1	TGTGCCAGTAGTTGGGACAGGGGGACTGAAGCTTTCTTT	CASSWDRGTEAFF
.	TRBJ2-1	TRBV30	TRBD2	TGTGCCTGGAGTCGGACTAGCGGGAAGGATGAGCAGTTCTTC	CAWSRTSGKDEQFF
.	TRBJ2-7	TRBV18	.	TGTGCCAGCTCGGCCCCTGCCCCTGGGACCGCCGGCTACGAGCAGTACTTC	CASSAPAPGTAGYEQYF
.	TRBJ2-1	TRBV18	TRBD2	TGTGCCAGCTCACCACCCTCCGGGAGGGGTTACAATGAGCAGTTCTTC	CASSPPSGRGYNEQFF
.	TRBJ2-3	TRBV10-3	TRBD2	TGTGCCATCAGTGGCACACTAGCGGGACGCACAGATACGCAGTATTTT	CAISGTLAGRTDTQYF
once	TRBJ2-1	TRBV10-1	.	TGCGCCAGCAGTGAGCCCTACAGGGTGTCGGGGGAGCTGATCCCGGGTGAGCAGTTCTTC	CASSEPYRVSGELIPGEQFF
once	TRBJ2-1	TRBV7-9	.	TGTGCCAGCAGCCGGGACACCAACAATGAGCAGTTCTTC	CASSRDTNNEQFF
.	TRBJ1-2	TRBV2	TRBD1	TGTGCCAGCAAGGACAGGCTTGGCTACACCTTC	CASKDRLGYTF
.	TRBJ1-2	TRBV30	.	TGTGCCTGGAGTGACGCGGATACTAACTATGGCTACACCTTC	CAWSDADTNYGYTF
.	TRBJ2-2	TRBV7-3	TRBD2	TGTGCCAGCAGCCCTCAAGCGGGGCCGAACACCGGGGAGCTGTTTTTT	CASSPQAGPNTGELFF
.	TRBJ2-1	TRBV7-2	TRBD2	TGTGCCAGCAGCTTAGACCCGGGACTAGCGGGACTCAATGAGCAGTTCTTC	CASSLDPGLAGLNEQFF
.	TRBJ1-1	TRBV18	.	TGTGCCAGCTCACAGGGTCGGAACACTGAAGCTTTCTTT	CASSQGRNTEAFF
.	TRBJ2-5	TRBV7-2	.	TGTGCCAGCAGCTCAGGGGCCCGGACCCAGTACTTC	CASSSGARTQYF
.	TRBJ2-7	TRBV29-1	.	TGCAGCGTTGCTGTAGGGTCCTGGAATTACGAGCAGTACTTC	CSVAVGSWNYEQYF
.	TRBJ2-2	TRBV10-1	.	TGCGCCAGCAGTGGCTTTTCCGGGCAAACCGGGGAGCTGTTTTTT	CASSGFSGQTGELFF
.	TRBJ2-2	TRBV28	.	TGTGCCAGCAGTCCTGCTGGAGGTGGCACCGGGGAGCTGTTTTTT	CASSPAGGGTGELFF
few	TRBJ1-2	TRBV19	TRBD1	TGTGCCAGTGGAACTATAGGGGGCCCCTATGGCTACACCTTC	CASGTIGGPYGYTF
.	TRBJ1-1	TRBV5-1	.	TGCGCCAGCAGCTTAACGGACGGCCCGAACACTGAAGCTTTCTTT	CASSLTDGPNTEAFF
.	TRBJ2-5	TRBV10-3	TRBD1	TGTGCCATCAGTCTGGACAGGGAAGAGACCCAGTACTTC	CAISLDREETQYF
once	TRBJ2-5	TRBV28	.	TGTGCCAGTTCGACCTCCTGGCGGGAGACCCAGTACTTC	CASSTSWRETQYF
.	TRBJ2-3	TRBV29-1	.	TGCAGCGTTGCTGGACAGTCCGATACGCAGTATTTT	CSVAGQSDTQYF
once	TRBJ1-1	TRBV6-5	TRBD1	TGTGCCAGCAGTAAGACAGGGTTCGCTGAAGCTTTCTTT	CASSKTGFAEAFF
many	TRBJ1-1	TRBV28	.	TGTGCCAGCAGTTTCGACCCGAACACTGAAGCTTTCTTT	CASSFDPNTEAFF
once	TRBJ1-5	TRBV19	.	TGTGCCAGTAGTGGGGGGCGGAATCAGCCCCAGCATTTT	CASSGGRNQPQHF
.	TRBJ1-2	TRBV7-9	.	TGTGCCAGCAGCTTAGACGGGTATGGCTACACCTTC	CASSLDGYGYTF
.	TRBJ2-3	TRBV7-2	.	TGTGCCAGCAGCTTGGGGGGCGGGCCCACAGATACGCAGTATTTT	CASSLGGGPTDTQYF
.	TRBJ1-1	TRBV11-2	.	TGTGCCAGCAGCTTAGGCAGGGGTGAAGCTTTCTTT	CASSLGRGEAFF
.	TRBJ1-2	TRBV7-2	.	TGTGCCAGCAGCTTCTCGGTATGGCCCCCCTATGGCTACACCTTC	CASSFSVWPPYGYTF
.	TRBJ2-3	TRBV7-9	.	TGTGCCAGCAGCTTCACCGGCACAGATACGCAGTATTTT	CASSFTGTDTQYF
few	TRBJ2-1	TRBV7-8	TRBD2	TGTGCCAGCAGCTTAACCCGGACTCCCCGACGTAGCGGGAGAAAGGATGAGCAGTTCTTC	CASSLTRTPRRSGRKDEQFF
once	TRBJ1-2	TRBV18	TRBD1	TGTGCCAGCGCACGAGACAGGGGCTCTGGCTACACCTTC	CASARDRGSGYTF
.	TRBJ1-5	TRBV5-5	.	TGTGCCAGCAGTCGGGCCTATAGCAATCAGCCCCAGCATTTT	CASSRAYSNQPQHF
.	TRBJ2-3	TRBV5-1	TRBD2	TGCGCCAGCAGCTTAGGGACTAGAACAGATACGCAGTATTTT	CASSLGTRTDTQYF
.	TRBJ2-6	TRBV5-1	.	TGCGCCAGCAGCTTGGAGCAACAATCTGGGGCCAACGTCCTGACTTTC	CASSLEQQSGANVLTF
.	TRBJ1-1	TRBV5-1	.	TGCGCCAGCAGCCCAGGTGGATCCACTGAAGCTTTCTTT	CASSPGGSTEAFF
once	TRBJ2-1	TRBV28	.	TGTGCCAGCAGCTCTACAGGGACTTACAATGAGCAGTTCTTC	CASSSTGTYNEQFF
.	TRBJ2-5	TRBV11-2	.	TGTGCCAGCAGCTTAGGTGGGGGATGGGGGACCCAGTACTTC	CASSLGGGWGTQYF
.	TRBJ1-1	TRBV6-4	TRBD1	TGTGCCAGCAGAGACACAGGGGGGACTGAAGCTTTCTTT	CASRDTGGTEAFF
once	TRBJ2-7	TRBV4-1	TRBD2	TGCGCCAGCAGCCAGACCTTCTTAGCGGGAAACTACGAGCAGTACTTC	CASSQTFLAGNYEQYF
.	TRBJ2-3	TRBV4-2	TRBD2	TGTGCCAGCAGCCAACAACTAGCGGGAGGATTGTCAGATACGCAGTATTTT	CASSQQLAGGLSDTQYF
.	TRBJ2-7	TRBV11-2	TRBD2	TGTGCCAGCAGCTTAGACCTAGCGGGAGTCTACGAGCAGTACTTC	CASSLDLAGVYEQYF